These T cell receptor beta chains were read from a single sample in a study of glioma-infiltrating T cells after dendritic cell vaccination. TCRdb keeps only in-frame clones here, not all; method: immunoSEQ multiplex PCR. This sample has tens of thousands of clones, with roughly 80% found just once. The sequencing used blood, collected before dendritic cell vaccination. The source is a human donor with glioblastoma. Each CDR3 is given with its conserved first and last residue. D genes are given only for firm matches. Rows give clone size only sometimes, using once, few, many, or a class for an expanded clone.

j_call,clone_size,v_call,d_call,cdr3_length,cdr3_nt,cdr3_aa
TRBJ1-4,-,TRBV27,-,14,TGTGCCAGCAGTTGGTCGGCAACTAATGAAAAACTGTTTTTT,CASSWSATNEKLFF
TRBJ2-3,-,TRBV10-3,TRBD2,20,TGTGCCATCAGTTCGGCGGGACTAGCGGGGGCAGAGACCAGCACAGATACGCAGTATTTT,CAISSAGLAGAETSTDTQYF
TRBJ1-5,-,TRBV5-1,-,16,TGCGCCAGCAGCTTGGGGGCAGGGCAAAGCAATCAGCCCCAGCATTTT,CASSLGAGQSNQPQHF
TRBJ2-2,-,TRBV30,-,13,TGTGCCTGGAGGGGACAGAACACCGGGGAGCTGTTTTTT,CAWRGQNTGELFF
TRBJ2-3,-,TRBV7-2,-,16,TGTGCCAGCAGCGCGGGGACGGACGTGTTTCCAGATACGCAGTATTTT,CASSAGTDVFPDTQYF
TRBJ2-2,-,TRBV30,TRBD2,16,TGTGCCTGGACCTCTCCTCTAGCGGTGCTCACCGGGGAGCTGTTTTTT,CAWTSPLAVLTGELFF
TRBJ1-1,-,TRBV5-4,-,14,TGTGCCAGCAGCTTGGTGGGGCAGCTACCTGAAGCTTTCTTT,CASSLVGQLPEAFF
TRBJ2-7,-,TRBV5-4,TRBD2,16,TGTGCCAGCAGCTCCCTTACTAGCGGACAACCCTACGCGCAGTACTTC,CASSSLTSGQPYAQYF
TRBJ1-2,once,TRBV6-1,-,16,TGTGCCAGCAGTGAAGGTTTCAGGGGAATTAACTATGGCTACACCTTC,CASSEGFRGINYGYTF
TRBJ2-5,-,TRBV27,TRBD1,15,TGTGCCAGCGGCCGGGACAGGGGGCGTTTAGAGACCCAGTACTTC,CASGRDRGRLETQYF
TRBJ2-1,once,TRBV9,TRBD2,14,TGTGCCAGCTCGGGACTAGCGGGAGCCAGTGAGCAGTTCTTC,CASSGLAGASEQFF
TRBJ2-3,few,TRBV5-1,-,15,TGCGCCAGCAGCTTCGGAACAGCCAGCACAGATACGCAGTATTTT,CASSFGTASTDTQYF
TRBJ2-7,-,TRBV5-1,-,15,TGCGCCAGCAGCACCTCTACAGGGATTATCTACGAGCAGTACTTC,CASSTSTGIIYEQYF
TRBJ1-5,once,TRBV27,-,12,TGTGCCAGCAGTTCCCCCCGTCAGCCCCAGCATTTT,CASSSPRQPQHF
TRBJ1-4,many,TRBV7-9,TRBD1,14,TGTGCCAGCAGCCCTAAGACAGGGGCGGAAAAACTGTTTTTT,CASSPKTGAEKLFF
TRBJ1-1,once,TRBV7-2,TRBD1,13,TGTGCCAGCAGCCCGCGACAGGGGGCCGGAGCTTTCTTT,CASSPRQGAGAFF
TRBJ2-7,-,TRBV27,-,15,TGTGCCAGCAGTAGCCCCCTATTAAGCTCCTACGAGCAGTACTTC,CASSSPLLSSYEQYF
TRBJ1-1,few,TRBV19,-,13,TGTGCCAGTAGTCGACAAGGGAACACTGAAGCTTTCTTT,CASSRQGNTEAFF
TRBJ2-5,-,TRBV5-4,-,18,TGTGCCAGCAGCCCGCCGGGGACGGCGGGGATCGGCCAAGAGACCCAGTACTTC,CASSPPGTAGIGQETQYF
TRBJ1-2,-,TRBV4-1,TRBD1,17,TGCGCCAGCAGCTCAACCGGAGGACAGGGGTTACGCTATGGCTACACCTTC,CASSSTGGQGLRYGYTF